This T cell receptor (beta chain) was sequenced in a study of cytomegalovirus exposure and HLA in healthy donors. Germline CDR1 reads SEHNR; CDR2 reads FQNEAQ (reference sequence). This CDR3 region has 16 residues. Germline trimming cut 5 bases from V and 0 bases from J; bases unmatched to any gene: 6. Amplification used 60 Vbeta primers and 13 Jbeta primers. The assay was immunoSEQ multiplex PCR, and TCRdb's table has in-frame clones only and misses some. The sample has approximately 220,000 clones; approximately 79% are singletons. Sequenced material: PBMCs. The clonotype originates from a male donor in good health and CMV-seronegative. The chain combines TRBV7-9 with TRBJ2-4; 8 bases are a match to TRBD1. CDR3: CASSLGQGRAKNIQYF. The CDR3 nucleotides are TGTGCCAGCAGCCTAGGACAGGGAAGAGCCAAAAACATTCAGTACTTC. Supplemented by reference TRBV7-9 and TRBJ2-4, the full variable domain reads DTGVSQNPRHKITKRGQNVTFRCDPISEHNRLYWYRQTLGQGPEFLTYFQNEAQLEKSRLLSDRFSAERPKGSFSTLEIQRTEQGDSAMYLCASSLGQGRAKNIQYFGAGTRLSVL.